This T cell receptor (beta chain) was recovered during a study of T cell clonality in common variable immunodeficiency. This clone was seen repeatedly, ten times or more. What it recognizes is unknown. Coverage ceases 3 residues before the CDR3 finishes, and the germline J gene fills in the end. The CDR3 consists of 13 residues. Germline loops: CDR1 MRHNA, CDR2 SNTAGT. Trimming removed 5 bases at V and 7 bases at J, with 11 bases between. Sequenced by immunoSEQ multiplex PCR; TCRdb stores in-frame clones only, minus some. This sample has 50,000 to 60,000 clones, each found more than once. Overall study findings and caveats: CVID subjects showed higher TCRbeta clonality than healthy controls. Fewer TCRbeta clones were shared among CVID subjects than controls.

The chain joins TRBV6-4 to TRBJ2-2, with D maybe TRBD1 (6 bases). Sequencing was carried out using peripheral blood mononuclear cells. The sequence derives from a person aged 18 to 75 in good health. CDR3 amino acids: CASSSRGHGELFF. The part of the CDR3 DNA that was read is TGTGCCAGCAGTAGCAGGGGACACGGGGAG.